This TCR beta chain appears in the sequencing data of a study of blood T cells in healthy people across ages. Trimming cost V 5 bases and J 5 bases, with 21 bases left between them. Germline assignment: CDR1 MDHEN and CDR2 SYDVKM. There are 16 residues in the CDR3. Findings and limits, study-wide: Estimated diversity, derived from one million T cells, was regarded as an underestimate. Older age coincided with a roughly linear decline in TCR beta diversity per million T cells.

Together with a sample-barcoded 5' primer, a J-beta primer mix was included in a second PCR lasting roughly 6 to 12 cycles. TCRdb re-called the 5' RACE reads with MiXCR, one entry per CDR3 protein. Of 900,000 to 950,000 distinct CDR3 sequences in the sample, 25% to 30% were seen once. Remarks on this clonotype: As yet, its antigen is unknown.

The same specimen was also included in a second study, on T cells of mothers and their children.

The sequencing input was blood. V gene TRBV28 combines with J gene TRBJ1-1; no clear D gene. The sequence derives from a woman aged 40 to 49 in good health. CDR3 in amino acids: CASSQPPGADHTEAFF. The DNA for the CDR3 is TGTGCCAGCAGTCAACCCCCGGGAGCGGACCATACTGAAGCTTTCTTT.